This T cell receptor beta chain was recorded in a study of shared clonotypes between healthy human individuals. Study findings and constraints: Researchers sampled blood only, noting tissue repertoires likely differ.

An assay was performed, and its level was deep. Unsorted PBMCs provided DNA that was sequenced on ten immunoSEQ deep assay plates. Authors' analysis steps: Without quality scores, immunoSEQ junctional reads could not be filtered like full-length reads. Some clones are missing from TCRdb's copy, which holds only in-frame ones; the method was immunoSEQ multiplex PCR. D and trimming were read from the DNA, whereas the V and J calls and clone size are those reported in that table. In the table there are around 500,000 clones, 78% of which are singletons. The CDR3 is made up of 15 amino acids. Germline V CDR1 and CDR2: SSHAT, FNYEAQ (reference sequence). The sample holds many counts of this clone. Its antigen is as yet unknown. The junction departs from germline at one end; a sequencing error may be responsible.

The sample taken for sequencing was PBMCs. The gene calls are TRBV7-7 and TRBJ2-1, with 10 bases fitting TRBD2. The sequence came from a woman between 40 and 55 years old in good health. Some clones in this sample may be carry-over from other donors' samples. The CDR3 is CASSPGLATHNEQFF. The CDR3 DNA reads TGTGCTAGCAGCCCGGGACTAGCGACACACAATGAGCAGTTCTTC.